This T cell receptor (beta chain) was captured by sequencing in a study of T cells in Graves' hyperthyroidism and ophthalmopathy. Criteria for exclusion of patients were uncontrolled infection, other autoimmune disease, pregnancy or lactation. Study observations and caveats: Separation of ophthalmopathy from stable hyperthyroidism was achieved by a 13 V-J model. A median around 5.9 months before onset, the model predicted ophthalmopathy.

This clonotype appeared many times. The antigen is unknown. Trimming removed 0 bases from V and 9 bases from J, with 6 bases in between. In germline, CDR1 is LGHDT, CDR2 YNNKEL (reference sequence). The CDR3 sequence is 12 residues long. Researchers amplified the TCR beta CDR3 regions from RNA transcripts. An initial round of RT-PCR targeting the TCR CDR3 relied on the HTBI primer set. Each CDR3 protein is one row after TCRdb ran MiXCR on the multiplex PCR reads. This table has roughly 550,000 distinct CDR3 sequences, roughly a sixth appearing once. This sequence joins TRBV3-1 and TRBJ2-1; D ambiguous. The material sequenced was blood. The receptor's source is a woman aged 25-40 years with Graves' ophthalmopathy. As DNA, the CDR3 is TGTGCCAGCAGCCAAGATAGTAGTGAGCAGTTCTTC. Its protein product is CASSQDSSEQFF.